This entry lists 29 T cell receptor beta chains sequenced from one sample in a study of T cell responses to AZD1222 COVID-19 vaccine. Only in-frame clones appear in the TCRdb table, and some are missing; sequencing was by immunoSEQ multiplex PCR. The repertoire holds 120,000 to 150,000 clones, with 91% as singletons. Specimen: peripheral blood, collected 28 days after the second AZD1222 dose. The receptors come from an adult who received the AZD1222 COVID-19 vaccine.

This clone has only one observation. The gene calls are TRBV11-3 and TRBJ2-4; D unresolved. V lost 3 bases and J lost 1, with 4 bases in between. CDR3 length: 13 residues. CDR1 is SGHNT, CDR2 YENEEA, per germline. This chain's CDR3 is CASSFPAKNIQYF. Written as DNA, the CDR3 is TGTGCCAGCAGCTTCCCTGCCAAAAACATTCAGTACTTC.

This sequence joins TRBV27 and TRBJ2-5; 7 nucleotides align to TRBD1. This CDR3 is 15 amino acids long. The germline V gene encodes CDR1 MNHEY and CDR2 SMNVEV (reference sequence). J lost 9 bases, V lost 5 bases, and 15 bases had no gene match. In DNA form, the CDR3 reads TGTGCCAGCAGTCCCCGAGGGACAGCAAAATGGGCCCAGTACTTC. Amino acids: CASSPRGTAKWAQYF.

V usage is TRBV19 and J usage is TRBJ1-6; 7 bases are a match to TRBD1. Germline CDR1 and CDR2: LNHDA and SQIVND (reference sequence). V lost 3 bases and J lost 11; bases outside the gene matches: 7. CDR3 size: 14 residues. CDR3 sequence: CASSMDRTSPPLHF. The CDR3 nucleotides read TGTGCCAGTAGTATGGACAGGACATCCCCACCCCTCCACTTT.

The V call is TRBV5-4, the J call TRBJ1-4; D is unresolved. Between the trimmed V and J ends, which lost 0 bases and 8 bases, there was a span of 14 bases. Germline values: CDR1 SGHNT, CDR2 YYREEE (reference sequence). The CDR3 totals 15 residues. This CDR3 reads CASSLGVGPGEKLFF. CDR3 DNA sequence: TGTGCCAGCAGCTTGGGGGTGGGCCCCGGAGAAAAACTGTTTTTT.

The chain carries TRBV29-1 and TRBJ1-4; 8 nucleotides align to TRBD1. The CDR3 is 15 amino acids. Losses at the gene ends were 7 bases for V and 10 bases for J; bases not matched to a gene: 17. The germline CDR1 and CDR2 sequences are SQVTM and ANQGSEA. The CDR3 loop reads CSAGQGKFRIGKLFF. DNA of the CDR3: TGCAGCGCCGGACAGGGTAAGTTTCGGATTGGAAAACTGTTTTTT.

V and J are TRBV24-1 and TRBJ1-1; no clear D gene. V was cut by 6 bases and J by 11 bases, with 18 bases left in between. Germline V CDR1 and CDR2: KGHDR, SFDVKD. This CDR3 comprises 13 residues. The CDR3 DNA follows: TGTGCCACCAGTCGTGCAGCGCCATTTGGGGCTTTCTTT. Residues: CATSRAAPFGAFF.

The chain has TRBV29-1 and TRBJ1-1, with D maybe TRBD1 (5 bases). Deletions cut 6 bases from V and 5 bases from J, with 13 bases between. The CDR3 has 12 residues. The germline CDR1 and CDR2 sequences are SQVTM and ANQGSEA. DNA for the CDR3: TGCAGCGTCCGCGGGGGGGAAACTGAAGCTTTCTTT. This translates into CSVRGGETEAFF.

The V gene is TRBV11-1, the J gene TRBJ1-6; D is unresolved. V lost 3 bases and J lost 8, with 11 bases in between. Per the germline V gene, CDR1 is SGHAT and CDR2 is FQDESV (reference sequence). CDR3 size: 14 residues. The CDR3 protein is CASSFRRTDSPLHF. The CDR3 DNA is TGTGCCAGCAGCTTCCGACGAACGGATTCACCCCTCCACTTT.

The chain links TRBV6-5 to TRBJ1-1; D unclear. Germline V gene sequence: CDR1 MNHEY, CDR2 SVGAGI. The V end lost 7 bases, the J end lost 8 bases, and 17 bases lay between the germline ends. The CDR3 has 13 residues. CDR3 nucleotides: TGTGCCAGCACCATAGCGGGCAGGCCAGAAGCTTTCTTT. This sequence encodes CASTIAGRPEAFF.

V and J are TRBV11-2 and TRBJ1-3, with D perhaps TRBD1 (5 bases). V shed 5 bases and J shed 4 bases, with 24 bases lying between them. Germline CDR1 and CDR2: SGHAT and FQNNGV. The CDR3 is 18 residues long. CDR3 region: CASSPGRGGRISGNTIYF. CDR3 sequence (DNA): TGTGCCAGCAGCCCGGGTAGGGGCGGTAGAATCTCCGGAAACACCATATATTTT. The full variable domain, its missing parts supplied by reference TRBV11-2 and TRBJ1-3, is EAGVAQSPRYKIIEKRQSVAFWCNPISGHATLYWYQQILGQGPKLLIQFQNNGVVDDSQLPKDRFSAERLKGVDSTLKIQPAKLEDSAVYLCASSPGRGGRISGNTIYFGEGSWLTVV.

This chain links TRBV19 with TRBJ2-5; D remains unclear. CDR1 is LNHDA, CDR2 SQIVND, per germline (reference sequence). This CDR3 has 16 amino acids. Trimming stripped 1 base from V and 0 bases from J, with 12 bases between. In DNA, the CDR3 is TGTGCCAGTAGTATAGGTTGGGGTTCCAACCAAGAGACCCAGTACTTC. It encodes CASSIGWGSNQETQYF.

The J gene is TRBJ1-1, the V gene TRBV7-2; D is unresolved. V lost 4 bases to trimming and J lost 1 base, with 10 bases between them. Germline CDR1 and CDR2: SGHTA and FQGNSA. The CDR3 is 14 amino acids. For the CDR3, the DNA is TGTGCCAGCAGCTCGAGAGCGAGGAACACTGAAGCTTTCTTT. It encodes CASSSRARNTEAFF.

The chain employs TRBV6-2 or TRBV6-3 and TRBJ2-2; TRBD1 matches at 7 bases. The J segment lost 6 bases and the V segment lost 5 bases, leaving 6 bases of the junction unmatched. The V gene's germline CDR1 is MNHEY and CDR2 SVGEGT. The CDR3 has 14 amino acids. The CDR3 is CASSRQGRAGELFF. For the CDR3, the DNA is TGTGCCAGCAGTAGACAGGGCAGGGCCGGGGAGCTGTTTTTT.

This rearrangement joins TRBV15 to TRBJ1-3; D perhaps matches TRBD1 (6 bases). Germline CDR1 reads LNHNV; CDR2 reads YYDKDF (reference sequence). This CDR3 has 18 amino acids. V gave up 2 bases and J gave up 2 bases, with 19 bases separating them. CDR3 in amino acids: CATSRHLMYRTAGNTIYF. The CDR3 DNA reads TGTGCCACCAGCAGACACTTAATGTATAGGACAGCTGGAAACACCATATATTTT.

This chain links TRBV9 with TRBJ2-1; 8 bases agree with TRBD2. Per germline, CDR1 SGDLS and CDR2 YYNGEE. V dropped 0 bases and J dropped 7; count of bases not matched to a gene: 6. This CDR3 has 15 amino acids. The CDR3 sequence: CASSVGSGRWNEQFF. The CDR3 region has the DNA TGTGCCAGCAGCGTAGGGAGCGGGAGATGGAATGAGCAGTTCTTC.

V gene TRBV7-8 combines with J gene TRBJ2-7; D remains ambiguous. Germline values: CDR1 SGHVS, CDR2 FQNEAQ. The germline V and J ends were trimmed by 5 bases and 6 bases, with 14 bases remaining between them. The CDR3 extends over 13 amino acids. The CDR3 DNA follows: TGTGCCAGCAGCCTCTTGCGCTACGTCGAGCAGTACTTC. This translates into CASSLLRYVEQYF.

J is TRBJ1-4 and V is TRBV9; D may be TRBD1 (6 bases). The CDR3 sequence is 15 residues long. Trimming stripped 3 bases from V and 8 bases from J, with 17 bases between. Germline CDR1 SGDLS, CDR2 YYNGEE. The CDR3 coding sequence is TGTGCCAGCAGCGACCCCGCGGGGGCGGAGGAAAAACTGTTTTTT. This gives the protein CASSDPAGAEEKLFF.

The gene calls are TRBV5-4 and TRBJ2-2; TRBD2 matches 9 bases. CDR3 length equals 15 residues. The trim removed 4 bases at V and 5 bases at J, leaving 6 bases unmatched. Germline CDR1 reads SGHNT; CDR2 reads YYREEE (reference sequence). The CDR3 sequence is CASSGTSGPTGELFF. The CDR3 DNA reads as TGTGCCAGCAGCGGCACTAGCGGGCCTACCGGGGAGCTGTTTTTT.

This clone was observed once. The CDR3 DNA reads TGTGCCAGCAGCTTATCCGGGACTTACAATGAGCAGTTCTTC. Encoded protein: CASSLSGTYNEQFF. The rearrangement joins TRBV7-2 to TRBJ2-1; weak D call: TRBD2 (6 bases). The CDR3 sequence is 14 residues long. The V end was cut by 2 bases, the J end by 4 bases, with 9 bases between. Germline V gives CDR1 SGHTA, CDR2 FQGNSA.

CDR3 coding DNA: TGTGCCAGCAGCTTGGCCAGGGACTATGGCTACACCTTC. Its protein is CASSLARDYGYTF. The chain joins TRBV5-4 to TRBJ1-2; D is possibly TRBD1 (5 bases). V was shortened by 0 bases and J by 3 bases, with 6 bases between the two germline ends. Germline lookup yields CDR1 SGHNT and CDR2 YYREEE (reference sequence). This CDR3 contains 13 residues.

The chain employs TRBV11-3 and TRBJ1-1; TRBD1 might be the D (5 bases). The CDR3 sequence is 14 residues long. Trimming removed 3 bases from V and 4 bases from J, with 12 bases in between. Germline V gene sequence: CDR1 SGHNT, CDR2 YENEEA. The DNA of the CDR3 is TGTGCCAGCAGCTTGAGGGGCGGGAGCACTGAAGCTTTCTTT. Amino acids: CASSLRGGSTEAFF.

The chain couples TRBV9 to TRBJ1-6; 8 nucleotides align to TRBD1. V lost 3 bases, J lost 10 bases, and 9 bases stayed unmatched. Germline V CDR1 and CDR2: SGDLS, YYNGEE. The CDR3 loop spans 15 amino acids. This CDR3 is CASSERQGSDSPLHF. CDR3 sequence (DNA): TGTGCCAGCAGCGAACGACAGGGGTCGGACTCACCCCTCCACTTT.

The rearrangement links TRBV7-9 to TRBJ1-1; D gene uncertain. Trimming stripped 1 base from V and 1 base from J, with 4 bases between. There are 13 residues in the CDR3. CDR1 is SEHNR, CDR2 FQNEAQ, per germline (reference sequence). This CDR3 reads CASSLETNTEAFF. The CDR3 coding sequence is TGTGCCAGCAGCTTAGAAACGAACACTGAAGCTTTCTTT.

The V and J genes are TRBV30 and TRBJ1-5; tentatively, D is TRBD1 (6 bases). CDR3 length: 13 amino acids. Per germline, CDR1 GTSNPN and CDR2 SVGIG (reference sequence). V was pared by 5 bases and J by 3 bases, with 11 bases between. The CDR3 DNA reads TGTGCCTGGGGTCGACAGGTCAATCAGCCCCAGCATTTT. Its protein product is CAWGRQVNQPQHF.

Details on this clone: The identical CDR3 is also encoded by other nucleotide sequences in the sample. V gene TRBV7-9 combines with J gene TRBJ2-5; D possibly corresponds to TRBD1 (6 bases). Trimming cost V 1 base and J 4 bases, with 7 bases left between them. The CDR3 extends over 13 amino acids. Germline assignment: CDR1 SEHNR and CDR2 FQNEAQ (reference sequence). CDR3 protein: CASSLGGGETQYF. DNA of the CDR3: TGTGCCAGCAGCTTAGGAGGGGGAGAGACCCAGTACTTC.

The chain has TRBV9 and TRBJ2-1; 9 nucleotides match TRBD1. In germline, CDR1 is SGDLS, CDR2 YYNGEE. This CDR3 spans 15 amino acids. J was trimmed by 6 bases and V by 3 bases; bases with no gene match: 7. The CDR3 protein is CASSAPGTGSNEQFF. The CDR3 DNA is TGTGCCAGCAGCGCGCCCGGGACAGGGTCCAATGAGCAGTTCTTC.

This sequence joins TRBV5-4 and TRBJ2-3; no reliable D call. The germline gives CDR1 SGHNT, CDR2 YYREEE (reference sequence). Trimming cost V 2 bases and J 0 bases, with 10 bases left between them. This CDR3 contains 15 residues. The chain's CDR3 is CASSLTGSSTDTQYF. DNA for the CDR3: TGTGCCAGCAGCTTAACTGGGTCTAGCACAGATACGCAGTATTTT.

The gene calls are TRBV7-9 and TRBJ1-2; TRBD1 matches at 7 bases. There are 13 residues in the CDR3. The germline V gene has CDR1 SEHNR and CDR2 FQNEAQ (reference sequence). V lost 1 base, J lost 8 bases, and 4 bases stayed unmatched. CDR3 sequence (DNA): TGTGCCAGCAGCTTAGAACAGGGGCTAGGCTACACCTTC. It encodes CASSLEQGLGYTF.

J is TRBJ1-1 and V is TRBV11-3; no definite D call. This CDR3 region has 15 residues. The germline gives CDR1 SGHNT, CDR2 YENEEA. V lost 2 bases to trimming and J lost 3 bases, with 13 bases between them. The CDR3 protein is CASSLRAGRDTEAFF. DNA of the CDR3: TGTGCCAGCAGCTTAAGGGCGGGAAGGGACACTGAAGCTTTCTTT.